This TCR beta chain was recorded in a study of shared clonotypes between healthy human individuals. Sequencing used immunoSEQ multiplex PCR; TCRdb keeps in-frame clones, though not all of them. The table has approximately 1,500,000 clones, around 95% seen once; the top ten hold approximately 1.2%. This CDR3 is 13 amino acids long. V was shortened by 2 bases and J by 7 bases, with 9 bases between the two germline ends. Germline V lookup: CDR1 MDHEN, CDR2 SYDVKM. Study-level findings and limits: Naive subsets tended to show greater estimated richness than memory subsets. The genetic and exposure-history diversity represented was limited by few donors. Unshared clonotypes carried lower generation probabilities than those common to all four donors.

As regards this clone: Its antigen is as yet unknown. The identical CDR3 is also encoded by other nucleotide sequences in the sample.

What was sequenced was naive CD4+ T cells sorted from blood. Subset given: CD45RA+ positively selected. The TCR was taken from a man in his thirties or forties in good health. The rearrangement uses TRBV28 and TRBJ1-5, with D possibly TRBD1 on 5 matching bases. In DNA, the CDR3 is TGTGCCAGCAGTTTACTGGGGGGACAGCCCCAGCATTTT. This sequence encodes CASSLLGGQPQHF.